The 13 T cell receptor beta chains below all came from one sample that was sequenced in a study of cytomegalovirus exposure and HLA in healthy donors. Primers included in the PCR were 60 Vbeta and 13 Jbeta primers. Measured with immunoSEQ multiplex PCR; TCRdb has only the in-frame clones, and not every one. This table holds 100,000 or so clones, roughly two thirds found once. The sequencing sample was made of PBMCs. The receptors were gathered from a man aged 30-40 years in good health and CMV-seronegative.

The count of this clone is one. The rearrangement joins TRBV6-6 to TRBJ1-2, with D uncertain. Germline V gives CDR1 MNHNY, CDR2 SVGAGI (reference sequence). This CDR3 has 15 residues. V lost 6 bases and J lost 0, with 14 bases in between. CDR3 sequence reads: CASREGGLPNYGYTF. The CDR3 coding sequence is TGTGCCAGCAGAGAGGGAGGTCTCCCTAACTATGGCTACACCTTC.

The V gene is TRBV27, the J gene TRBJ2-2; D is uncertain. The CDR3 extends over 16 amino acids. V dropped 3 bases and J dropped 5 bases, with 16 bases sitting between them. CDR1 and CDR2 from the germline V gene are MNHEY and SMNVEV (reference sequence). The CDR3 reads CASSLGVTLVTGELFF. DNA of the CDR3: TGTGCCAGCAGTTTGGGCGTTACACTGGTAACCGGGGAGCTGTTTTTT.

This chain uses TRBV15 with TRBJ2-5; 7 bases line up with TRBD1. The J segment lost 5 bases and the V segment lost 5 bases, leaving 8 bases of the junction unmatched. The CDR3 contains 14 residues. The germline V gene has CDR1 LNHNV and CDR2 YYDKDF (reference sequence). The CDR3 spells CATSPGGQAETQYF. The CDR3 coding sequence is TGTGCCACCAGCCCAGGGGGACAAGCGGAGACCCAGTACTTC.

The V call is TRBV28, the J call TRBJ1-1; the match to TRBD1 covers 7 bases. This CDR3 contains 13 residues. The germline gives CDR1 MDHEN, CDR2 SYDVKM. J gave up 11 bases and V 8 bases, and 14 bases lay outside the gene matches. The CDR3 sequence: CASSVSRGRYAFF. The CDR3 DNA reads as TGTGCCAGCTCTGTTTCGAGGGGGCGCTACGCTTTCTTT. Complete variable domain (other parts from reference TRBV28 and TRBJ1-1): DVKVTQSSRYLVKRTGEKVFLECVQDMDHENMFWYRQDPGLGLRLIYFSYDVKMKEKGDIPEGYSVSREKKERFSLILESASTNQTSMYLCASSVSRGRYAFFGQGTRLTVV.

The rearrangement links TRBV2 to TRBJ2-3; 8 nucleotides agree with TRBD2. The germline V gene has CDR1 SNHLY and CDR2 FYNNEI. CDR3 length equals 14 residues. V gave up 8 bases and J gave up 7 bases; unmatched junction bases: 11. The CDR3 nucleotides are TGTGCCAGCGCCACTAGCGGAGCCCCAAATACGCAGTATTTT. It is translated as CASATSGAPNTQYF.

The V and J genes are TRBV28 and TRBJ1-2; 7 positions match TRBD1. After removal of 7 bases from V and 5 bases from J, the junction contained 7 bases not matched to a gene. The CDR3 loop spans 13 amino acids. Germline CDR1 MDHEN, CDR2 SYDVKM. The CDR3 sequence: CASNLGQLYGYTF. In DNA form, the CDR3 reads TGTGCCAGCAATTTGGGACAGCTATATGGCTACACCTTC.

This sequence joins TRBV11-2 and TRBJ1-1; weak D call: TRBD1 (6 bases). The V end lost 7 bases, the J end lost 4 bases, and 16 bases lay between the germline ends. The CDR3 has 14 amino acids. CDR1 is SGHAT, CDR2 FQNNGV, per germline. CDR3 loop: CASTRTAGSTEAFF. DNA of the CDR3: TGTGCCAGCACCCGGACAGCGGGGAGCACTGAAGCTTTCTTT.

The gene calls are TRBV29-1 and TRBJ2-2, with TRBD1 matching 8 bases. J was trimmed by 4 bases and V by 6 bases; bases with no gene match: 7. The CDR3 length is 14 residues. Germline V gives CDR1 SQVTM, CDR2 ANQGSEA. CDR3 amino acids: CSVRTGTFTGELFF. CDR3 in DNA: TGCAGCGTCCGGACAGGGACTTTCACCGGGGAGCTGTTTTTT.

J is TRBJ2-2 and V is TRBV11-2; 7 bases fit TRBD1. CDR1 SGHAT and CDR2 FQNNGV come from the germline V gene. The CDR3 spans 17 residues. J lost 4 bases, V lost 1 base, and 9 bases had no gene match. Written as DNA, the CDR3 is TGTGCCAGCAGCTTAGGTCAGCTAGGACAGGTCACCGGGGAGCTGTTTTTT. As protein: CASSLGQLGQVTGELFF.

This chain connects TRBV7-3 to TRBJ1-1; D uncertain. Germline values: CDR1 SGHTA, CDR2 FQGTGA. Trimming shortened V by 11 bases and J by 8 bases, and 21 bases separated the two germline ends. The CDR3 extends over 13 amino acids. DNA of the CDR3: TGTGCCCAAGTCGGCGGGATAAATCGAGAAGCTTTCTTT. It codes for CAQVGGINREAFF.

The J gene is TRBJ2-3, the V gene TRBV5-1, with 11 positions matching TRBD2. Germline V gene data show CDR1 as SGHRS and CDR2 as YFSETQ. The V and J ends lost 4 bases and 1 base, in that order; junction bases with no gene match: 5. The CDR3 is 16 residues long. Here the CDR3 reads CASSLGTSGGTDTQYF. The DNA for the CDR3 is TGCGCCAGCAGCCTAGGGACTAGCGGAGGCACAGATACGCAGTATTTT.

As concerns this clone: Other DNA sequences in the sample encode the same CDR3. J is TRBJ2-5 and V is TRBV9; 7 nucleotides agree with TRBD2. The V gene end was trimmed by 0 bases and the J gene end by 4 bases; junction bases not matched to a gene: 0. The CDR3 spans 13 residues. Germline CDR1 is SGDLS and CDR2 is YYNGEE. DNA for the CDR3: TGTGCCAGCAGCGTAGGACTAGCAGAGACCCAGTACTTC. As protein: CASSVGLAETQYF.

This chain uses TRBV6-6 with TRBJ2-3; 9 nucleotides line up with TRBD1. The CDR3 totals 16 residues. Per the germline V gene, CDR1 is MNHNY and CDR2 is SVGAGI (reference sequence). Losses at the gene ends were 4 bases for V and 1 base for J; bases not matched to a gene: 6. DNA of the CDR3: TGTGCCAGCAGTTTGGACAGGGGTAGGGGCACAGATACGCAGTATTTT. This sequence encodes CASSLDRGRGTDTQYF.